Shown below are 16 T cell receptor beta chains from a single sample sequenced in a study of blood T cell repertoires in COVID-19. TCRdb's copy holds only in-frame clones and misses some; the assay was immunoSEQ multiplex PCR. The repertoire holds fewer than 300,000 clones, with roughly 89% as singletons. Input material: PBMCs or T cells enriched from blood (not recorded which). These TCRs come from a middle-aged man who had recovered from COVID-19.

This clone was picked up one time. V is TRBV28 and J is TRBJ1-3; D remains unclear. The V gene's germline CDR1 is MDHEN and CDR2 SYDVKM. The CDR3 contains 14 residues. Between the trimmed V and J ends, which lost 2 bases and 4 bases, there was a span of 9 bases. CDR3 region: CASSLSGRGNTIYF. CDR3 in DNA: TGTGCCAGCAGTTTAAGTGGGAGGGGAAACACCATATATTTT.

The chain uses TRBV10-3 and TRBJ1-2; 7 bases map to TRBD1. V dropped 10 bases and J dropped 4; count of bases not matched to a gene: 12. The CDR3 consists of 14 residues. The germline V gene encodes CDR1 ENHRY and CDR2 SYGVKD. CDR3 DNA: TGTGCCACCTCGAAAACAGGGGACGTCTATGGCTACACCTTC. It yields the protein CATSKTGDVYGYTF.

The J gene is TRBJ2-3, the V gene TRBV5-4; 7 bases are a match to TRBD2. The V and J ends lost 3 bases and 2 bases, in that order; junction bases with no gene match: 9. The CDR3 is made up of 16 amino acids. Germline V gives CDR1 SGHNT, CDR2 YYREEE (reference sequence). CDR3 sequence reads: CASSSLGGWNTDTQYF. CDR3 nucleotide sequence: TGTGCCAGCAGCTCCCTGGGGGGGTGGAACACAGATACGCAGTATTTT.

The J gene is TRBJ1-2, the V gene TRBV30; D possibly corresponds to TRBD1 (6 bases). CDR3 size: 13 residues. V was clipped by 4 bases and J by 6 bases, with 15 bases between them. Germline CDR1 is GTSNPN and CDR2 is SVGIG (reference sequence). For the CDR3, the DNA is TGTGCCTGGAATCTCGGACAGCCCAATGGCTACACCTTC. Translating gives CAWNLGQPNGYTF.

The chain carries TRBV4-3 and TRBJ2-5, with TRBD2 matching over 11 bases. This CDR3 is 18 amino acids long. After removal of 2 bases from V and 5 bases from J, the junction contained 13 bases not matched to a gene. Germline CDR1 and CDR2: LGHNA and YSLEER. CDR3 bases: TGCGCCAGCAGCCAATCGGGGTTAGCGGGAGGGCCGCAGGAGACCCAGTACTTC. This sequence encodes CASSQSGLAGGPQETQYF.

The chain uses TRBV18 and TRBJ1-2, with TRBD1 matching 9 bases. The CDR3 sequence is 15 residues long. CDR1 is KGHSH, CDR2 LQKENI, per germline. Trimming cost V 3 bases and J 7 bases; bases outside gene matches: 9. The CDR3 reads CASSPLDRGEFGYTF. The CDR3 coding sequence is TGTGCCAGCTCACCCCTGGACAGGGGAGAGTTTGGCTACACCTTC.

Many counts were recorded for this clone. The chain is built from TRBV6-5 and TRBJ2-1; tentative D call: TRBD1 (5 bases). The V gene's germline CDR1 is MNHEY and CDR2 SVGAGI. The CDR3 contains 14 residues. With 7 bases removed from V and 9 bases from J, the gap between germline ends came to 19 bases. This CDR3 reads CASTTASLDSEQFF. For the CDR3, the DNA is TGTGCCAGCACAACCGCCTCCCTTGACAGTGAGCAGTTCTTC.

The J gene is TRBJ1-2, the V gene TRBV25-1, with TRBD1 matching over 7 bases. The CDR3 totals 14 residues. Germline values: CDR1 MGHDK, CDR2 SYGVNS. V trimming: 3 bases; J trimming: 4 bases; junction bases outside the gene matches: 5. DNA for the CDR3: TGTGCCAGCAGTGATTATCAGGGGGGCTATGGCTACACCTTC. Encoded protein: CASSDYQGGYGYTF.

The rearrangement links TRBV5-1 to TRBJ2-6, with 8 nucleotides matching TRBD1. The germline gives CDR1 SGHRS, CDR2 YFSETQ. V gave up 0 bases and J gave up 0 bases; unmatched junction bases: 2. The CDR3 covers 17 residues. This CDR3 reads CASSLDRGYSGANVLTF. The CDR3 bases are TGCGCCAGCAGCTTGGACAGGGGGTACTCTGGGGCCAACGTCCTGACTTTC.

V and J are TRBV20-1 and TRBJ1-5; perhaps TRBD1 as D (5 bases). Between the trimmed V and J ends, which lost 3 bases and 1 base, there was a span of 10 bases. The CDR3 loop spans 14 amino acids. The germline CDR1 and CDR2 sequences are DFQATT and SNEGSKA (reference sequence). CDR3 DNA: TGCAGTGCTAGTCGGACACAAAGCAATCAGCCCCAGCATTTT. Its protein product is CSASRTQSNQPQHF.

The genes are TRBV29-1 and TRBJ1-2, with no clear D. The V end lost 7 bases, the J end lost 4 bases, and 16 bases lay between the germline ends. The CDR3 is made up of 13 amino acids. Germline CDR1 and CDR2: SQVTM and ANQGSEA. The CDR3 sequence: CSAGPTGSYGYTF. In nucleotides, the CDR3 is TGCAGCGCGGGTCCGACGGGAAGCTATGGCTACACCTTC.

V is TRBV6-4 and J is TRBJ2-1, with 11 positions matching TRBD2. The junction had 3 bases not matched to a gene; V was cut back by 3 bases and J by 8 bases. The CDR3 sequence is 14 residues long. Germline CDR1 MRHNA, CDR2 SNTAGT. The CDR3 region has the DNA TGTGCCAGCAGTGAACTAGCGGGAGTCTATGAGCAGTTCTTC. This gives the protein CASSELAGVYEQFF.

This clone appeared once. The CDR3 protein is CASSVWVAGANNEQFF. The CDR3 DNA reads as TGTGCCAGCAGCGTATGGGTCGCGGGGGCTAACAATGAGCAGTTCTTC. The V call is TRBV9, the J call TRBJ2-1, with a weak D call TRBD2 (7 bases). This CDR3 contains 16 residues. Germline loops: CDR1 SGDLS, CDR2 YYNGEE. The V end lost 1 base, the J end lost 5 bases, and 16 bases lay between the germline ends.

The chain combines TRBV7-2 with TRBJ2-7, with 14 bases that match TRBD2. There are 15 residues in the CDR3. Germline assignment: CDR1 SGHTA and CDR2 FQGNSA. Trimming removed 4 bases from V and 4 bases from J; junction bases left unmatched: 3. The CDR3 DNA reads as TGTGCCAGCAGCTGGACTAGCGGGGGGAGTTACGAGCAGTACTTC. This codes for CASSWTSGGSYEQYF.

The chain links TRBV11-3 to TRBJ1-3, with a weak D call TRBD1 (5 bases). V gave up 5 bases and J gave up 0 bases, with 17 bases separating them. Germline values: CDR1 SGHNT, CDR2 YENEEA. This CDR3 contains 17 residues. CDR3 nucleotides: TGTGCCAGCAGCAAAACACAGGTGGTCAGCTCTGGAAACACCATATATTTT. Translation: CASSKTQVVSSGNTIYF.

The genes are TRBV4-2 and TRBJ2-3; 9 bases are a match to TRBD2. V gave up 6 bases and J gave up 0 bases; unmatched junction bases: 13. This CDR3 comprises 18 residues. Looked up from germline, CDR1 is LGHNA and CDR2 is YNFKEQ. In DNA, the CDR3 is TGTGCCAGCAGATACGGTTCGGGGCTAGCGGGAAGCACAGATACGCAGTATTTT. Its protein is CASRYGSGLAGSTDTQYF.